Following are 9 T cell receptor beta chains from one sample sequenced in a study of shared clonotypes between healthy human individuals. The repertoire was sequenced with immunoSEQ multiplex PCR; TCRdb's copy has only in-frame clones and lacks some. Seen here are roughly 2,500,000 clones, over 85% observed once, and the top ten hold about 0.39%. Sequencing was performed on naive CD4+ T cells from PBMCs. Subset given: CD45RA+ positively selected. These receptors came from a young man in good health. Some clones in this sample may be carry-over from other donors' samples.

J is TRBJ2-7 and V is TRBV4-1; either TRBD1 or TRBD2 may supply D (7 bases each). Germline assignment: CDR1 MGHRA and CDR2 YSYEKL. This CDR3 has 16 residues. The V end was cut by 0 bases, the J end by 2 bases, with 14 bases between. The CDR3 DNA is TGCGCCAGCAGCCAAGATGGGAGGGGGCTAACCTACGAGCAGTACTTC. Protein sequence: CASSQDGRGLTYEQYF.

This clone was counted a single time. Written as DNA, the CDR3 is TGTGCCAGCAGTTTGGGCCGGTGGTATGGCTACACCTTC. It yields the protein CASSLGRWYGYTF. The rearrangement joins TRBV28 to TRBJ1-2; D is ambiguous. Germline CDR1 MDHEN, CDR2 SYDVKM. The CDR3 spans 13 residues. V lost 3 bases and J 5 bases, leaving 10 bases between the germline ends.

The chain has TRBV7-9 and TRBJ2-5; 7 bases line up with TRBD1. V was pared by 8 bases and J by 5 bases, with 2 bases of the junction left unmatched. From germline, CDR1 is SEHNR and CDR2 FQNEAQ (reference sequence). There are 11 residues in the CDR3. For the CDR3, the DNA is TGTGCCAGCCAGGGGGTGGAGACCCAGTACTTC. Translating it yields CASQGVETQYF.

This clone was seen only once. The rearrangement joins TRBV11-3 to TRBJ2-2; D ambiguous. V lost 0 bases to trimming and J lost 7 bases, with 9 bases between them. This CDR3 contains 14 residues. Germline assignment: CDR1 SGHNT and CDR2 YENEEA. This CDR3 is CASSLDRVSGELFF. CDR3 DNA sequence: TGTGCCAGCAGCTTAGATCGGGTTAGCGGGGAGCTGTTTTTT. Combining the CDR3 with reference TRBV11-3 and TRBJ2-2 gives the whole variable domain EAGVVQSPRYKIIEKKQPVAFWCNPISGHNTLYWYLQNLGQGPELLIRYENEEAVDDSQLPKDRFSAERLKGVDSTLKIQPAELGDSAVYLCASSLDRVSGELFFGEGSRLTVL.

This sequence joins TRBV5-1 and TRBJ1-5, with D hard to call. Germline V gene sequence: CDR1 SGHRS, CDR2 YFSETQ. Trimming took off 0 bases at V and 3 bases at J, with 7 bases between the two ends. CDR3 length: 14 residues. The CDR3 is CASSLGFPNQPQHF. The DNA for the CDR3 is TGCGCCAGCAGCTTGGGTTTTCCCAATCAGCCCCAGCATTTT.

The chain recombines TRBV6-6 with TRBJ1-5; no definite D call. The V end was cut by 0 bases, the J end by 6 bases, with 6 bases between. The CDR3 covers 13 residues. The germline V gene encodes CDR1 MNHNY and CDR2 SVGAGI (reference sequence). CDR3 protein: CASSYSEGQPQHF. CDR3 DNA sequence: TGTGCCAGCAGTTACTCGGAGGGTCAGCCCCAGCATTTT.

The chain employs TRBV7-3 and TRBJ2-3; D is ambiguous. The CDR3 extends over 13 amino acids. Trimming pared 1 base from V and 5 bases from J, leaving 7 bases between. Germline CDR1 reads SGHTA; CDR2 reads FQGTGA. The chain's CDR3 is CASSLIWGDTQYF. The CDR3 coding sequence is TGTGCCAGCAGCTTAATTTGGGGAGATACGCAGTATTTT.

V and J are TRBV5-1 and TRBJ1-5; D is unresolved. Trimming removed 0 bases from V and 3 bases from J, with 10 bases in between. Germline V gives CDR1 SGHRS, CDR2 YFSETQ. The CDR3 extends over 15 amino acids. As DNA, the CDR3 is TGCGCCAGCAGCTTGGCCGTGGGGTCCAATCAGCCCCAGCATTTT. This gives the protein CASSLAVGSNQPQHF.

The V gene is TRBV7-9, the J gene TRBJ2-1; no reliable D call. The V and J ends lost 3 bases and 6 bases respectively, with 15 bases between them. The germline CDR1 and CDR2 sequences are SEHNR and FQNEAQ (reference sequence). The CDR3 is 15 amino acids. The chain's CDR3 is CASSLNQAWGNEQFF. As DNA, the CDR3 is TGTGCCAGCAGCTTGAACCAAGCGTGGGGCAATGAGCAGTTCTTC. Full variable domain (missing parts from reference TRBV7-9 and TRBJ2-1): DTGVSQNPRHKITKRGQNVTFRCDPISEHNRLYWYRQTLGQGPEFLTYFQNEAQLEKSRLLSDRFSAERPKGSFSTLEIQRTEQGDSAMYLCASSLNQAWGNEQFFGPGTRLTVL.